These 20 T cell receptor beta chains came from one sample sequenced in a study of technical replicates of blood from a handful of donors. Sequencing used immunoSEQ multiplex PCR; TCRdb keeps in-frame clones, though not all of them. The sample holds 60,000 to 90,000 clones, about 92% seen once. Source material: T cells isolated from PBMCs. The receptors were sampled from a human donor in good health.

The rearrangement joins TRBV27 to TRBJ1-5; D is possibly TRBD1 (5 bases). CDR1 is MNHEY and CDR2 is SMNVEV in the germline V gene (reference sequence). The germline V and J ends were trimmed by 6 bases and 2 bases, with 14 bases remaining between them. This CDR3 has 15 amino acids. The CDR3 DNA reads as TGTGCCAGCAGCTTCGGGGGACTAGGCAATCAGCCCCAGCATTTT. This codes for CASSFGGLGNQPQHF.

V gene TRBV10-1 combines with J gene TRBJ2-7; tentative D call: TRBD1 (6 bases). Germline CDR1 is WNHNN and CDR2 is SYGVQD (reference sequence). V was pared by 5 bases and J by 4 bases, with 15 bases between. The CDR3 runs 14 residues. The CDR3 DNA sequence: TGCGCCAGCAGTCCACAGGGTTTTGGGTACGAGCAGTACTTC. It is translated as CASSPQGFGYEQYF.

The CDR3 DNA reads as TGTGCCAGCGTCCTGGCGGGAGTAACCGGGGAGCTGTTTTTT. Its protein product is CASVLAGVTGELFF. The V call is TRBV7-8, the J call TRBJ2-2; 7 bases match TRBD2. CDR1 and CDR2 (germline): SGHVS, FQNEAQ. V shed 8 bases, J shed 5 bases, and the junction held 8 bases outside the gene matches. The length of the CDR3 is 14 residues.

The chain carries TRBV11-2 and TRBJ2-1, with 12 bases fitting TRBD1. There are 18 residues in the CDR3. The J segment lost 0 bases and the V segment lost 3 bases, leaving 6 bases of the junction unmatched. Per germline, CDR1 SGHAT and CDR2 FQNNGV. CDR3 amino acids: CASSLARGQGASYNEQFF. CDR3 DNA sequence: TGTGCCAGCAGCTTGGCCAGGGGACAGGGGGCCTCCTACAATGAGCAGTTCTTC.

The gene calls are TRBV27 and TRBJ2-7; D is undetermined. The CDR3 totals 15 residues. Trimming left V 5 bases short and J 3 bases short, with 17 bases between. CDR1 is MNHEY, CDR2 SMNVEV, per germline (reference sequence). Here the CDR3 reads CASSQVATPSYEQYF. The CDR3 nucleotides read TGTGCCAGCAGTCAAGTGGCCACCCCTAGCTACGAGCAGTACTTC.

This chain uses TRBV6-5 with TRBJ1-1; possible D gene TRBD1, 6 bases. CDR3 length: 14 amino acids. V lost 0 bases and J lost 6, with 11 bases in between. Germline V gives CDR1 MNHEY, CDR2 SVGAGI. The CDR3 sequence is CASSYSEGVAEAFF. Written as DNA, the CDR3 is TGTGCCAGCAGTTACTCCGAGGGGGTCGCTGAAGCTTTCTTT.

The rearrangement joins TRBV5-1 to TRBJ2-2; D gene ambiguous. Germline V CDR1 and CDR2: SGHRS, YFSETQ. The V gene lost 1 base and the J gene lost 10 bases, with 11 bases spanning the gap. The CDR3 sequence is 13 residues long. The CDR3 region has the DNA TGCGCCAGCAGCTTGACATTGGCTGAGGAGCTGTTTTTT. Its protein product is CASSLTLAEELFF.

The rearrangement uses TRBV5-1 and TRBJ2-5; D is possibly TRBD2 (5 bases). Between the trimmed V and J ends, which lost 4 bases and 4 bases, there was a span of 14 bases. CDR3 length equals 14 residues. Germline loops: CDR1 SGHRS, CDR2 YFSETQ. The CDR3 loop reads CASSLGSSRETQYF. CDR3 nucleotide sequence: TGCGCCAGCAGCCTGGGGAGTAGCCGAGAGACCCAGTACTTC. The variable domain in full, completed from reference TRBV5-1 and TRBJ2-5, reads KAGVTQTPRYLIKTRGQQVTLSCSPISGHRSVSWYQQTPGQGLQFLFEYFSETQRNKGNFPGRFSGRQFSNSRSEMNVSTLELGDSALYLCASSLGSSRETQYFGPGTRLLVL.

This clone was counted once. The V gene is TRBV5-1, the J gene TRBJ2-7; D possibly corresponds to TRBD1 (5 bases). Trimming removed 1 base at V and 7 bases at J, with 15 bases between. CDR3 length equals 14 residues. Germline V lookup: CDR1 SGHRS, CDR2 YFSETQ. The CDR3 loop is CASSLIGQGEEQYF. In nucleotides, the CDR3 is TGCGCCAGCAGCTTGATAGGCCAGGGTGAGGAGCAGTACTTC. Supplemented by reference TRBV5-1 and TRBJ2-7, the full variable domain reads KAGVTQTPRYLIKTRGQQVTLSCSPISGHRSVSWYQQTPGQGLQFLFEYFSETQRNKGNFPGRFSGRQFSNSRSEMNVSTLELGDSALYLCASSLIGQGEEQYFGPGTRLTVT.

The chain couples TRBV28 to TRBJ1-1; 9 positions agree with TRBD1. The CDR3 loop spans 16 amino acids. The germline V gene has CDR1 MDHEN and CDR2 SYDVKM. The V segment lost 4 bases and the J segment 0 bases; nucleotides outside the gene matches: 6. CDR3 nucleotide sequence: TGTGCCAGCAGTTGGACAGGGGAGATATTGAACACTGAAGCTTTCTTT. Protein sequence: CASSWTGEILNTEAFF.

The J gene is TRBJ2-5, the V gene TRBV11-2; D not resolved. The ends were cut back, 5 bases at V and 4 bases at J, with 17 bases in the middle. Germline values: CDR1 SGHAT, CDR2 FQNNGV. The CDR3 is 15 amino acids. This chain's CDR3 is CASSHPSVVAETQYF. Here the CDR3 DNA reads TGTGCCAGCAGCCACCCCTCCGTAGTTGCAGAGACCCAGTACTTC.

The chain employs TRBV4-1 and TRBJ2-7, with 9 bases identical to TRBD1. From germline, CDR1 is MGHRA and CDR2 YSYEKL. The CDR3 runs to 16 residues. V gave up 1 base and J gave up 7 bases; unmatched junction bases: 11. The CDR3 region is CASSQVIGTGINEQYF. The CDR3 DNA follows: TGCGCCAGCAGCCAAGTTATTGGGACAGGGATCAATGAGCAGTACTTC.

This chain joins TRBV12-5 and TRBJ1-1, with D possibly being TRBD1 (5 bases). In germline, CDR1 is LGHNT, CDR2 FRNRAP. The length of the CDR3 is 15 residues. With 11 bases removed from V and 2 bases from J, the gap between germline ends came to 21 bases. CDR3 DNA: TGTGCTTATCGAAAACGTGCAGGGCCAAACACTGAAGCTTTCTTT. It translates to CAYRKRAGPNTEAFF.

The rearrangement links TRBV6-6 to TRBJ1-1; 7 nucleotides agree with TRBD1. CDR1 and CDR2 from the germline V gene are MNHNY and SVGAGI (reference sequence). V shed 6 bases, J shed 1 base, and the junction held 8 bases outside the gene matches. The CDR3 has 15 residues. The CDR3 protein is CASSPAGTANTEAFF. The CDR3 nucleotides read TGTGCCAGCAGCCCCGCCGGGACAGCGAACACTGAAGCTTTCTTT.

The V call is TRBV29-1, the J call TRBJ1-1, with D perhaps matching TRBD1 (5 bases). Germline V lookup: CDR1 SQVTM, CDR2 ANQGSEA. The CDR3 sequence is 13 residues long. V was clipped by 7 bases and J by 3 bases, with 15 bases between them. The CDR3 loop is CSAHQGGHTEAFF. The DNA of the CDR3 is TGCAGCGCTCACCAGGGAGGTCACACTGAAGCTTTCTTT.

The sample holds a few counts of this clone. This CDR3 reads CARGQENTGELFF. CDR3 nucleotides: TGTGCCAGGGGACAGGAGAACACCGGGGAGCTGTTTTTT. The J gene is TRBJ2-2, the V gene TRBV6-1, with 8 bases aligning to TRBD1. The V gene end was trimmed by 9 bases and the J gene end by 1 base; junction bases not matched to a gene: 1. Germline CDR1 MNHNS, CDR2 SASEGT. The CDR3 has 13 amino acids.

V and J are TRBV6-5 and TRBJ2-3, with D possibly being TRBD1 (6 bases). Looked up from germline, CDR1 is MNHEY and CDR2 is SVGAGI. Trimming left V 4 bases short and J 3 bases short, with 17 bases between. The length of the CDR3 is 16 residues. The DNA for the CDR3 is TGTGCCAGCAGTTCAACACAGGGCTGGAATACAGATACGCAGTATTTT. Translation gives CASSSTQGWNTDTQYF.

The chain uses TRBV9 and TRBJ2-1, with 10 bases aligning to TRBD2. With V trimmed by 1 base and J by 8 bases, 3 bases remained unmatched. Germline CDR1 SGDLS, CDR2 YYNGEE. The CDR3 is 14 amino acids. The CDR3 reads CASSVLSGGDEQFF. The CDR3 DNA sequence: TGTGCCAGCAGCGTATTGAGCGGGGGGGATGAGCAGTTCTTC.

The genes are TRBV6-5 and TRBJ2-1; weak D call: TRBD2 (5 bases). Trimming took 6 bases from V and 12 from J, leaving 15 bases between them. CDR1 MNHEY and CDR2 SVGAGI come from the germline V gene. CDR3 length equals 12 residues. CDR3 loop: CASRNGLRAQFF. The CDR3 bases are TGTGCCAGCAGAAACGGACTGCGAGCGCAGTTCTTC.

The J gene is TRBJ1-4, the V gene TRBV7-2; D gene unclear. The V end lost 8 bases, the J end lost 7 bases, and 14 bases lay between the germline ends. This CDR3 is built from 13 residues. In germline, CDR1 is SGHTA, CDR2 FQGNSA. The CDR3 loop is CASVLRFGEKLFF. The CDR3 nucleotides read TGTGCCAGCGTCCTACGGTTCGGTGAAAAACTGTTTTTT.